This passage covers 32 T cell receptor beta chains from one sample sequenced in a study of T cell responses to AZD1222 COVID-19 vaccine. Libraries were prepared by immunoSEQ multiplex PCR; TCRdb keeps only in-frame clonotypes and omits some of them. Altogether around 170,000 clones are present, approximately 91% being singletons, with the ten largest covering approximately 0.98%. This sample comprised peripheral blood, obtained on day 0 of AZD1222 vaccination. The receptors were gathered from an adult in good health.

The rearrangement joins TRBV7-3 to TRBJ2-3; tentative D call: TRBD2 (7 bases). Germline loops: CDR1 SGHTA, CDR2 FQGTGA. The CDR3 length is 15 residues. V was clipped by 3 bases and J by 4 bases, with 14 bases between them. DNA of the CDR3: TGTGCCAGCAGCTTTGTAGGGGGGGCGGCAGATACGCAGTATTTT. The encoded protein is CASSFVGGAADTQYF. Using reference TRBV7-3 and TRBJ2-3 for the parts outside the CDR3, the full variable domain is GAGVSQTPSNKVTEKGKYVELRCDPISGHTALYWYRQSLGQGPEFLIYFQGTGAADDSGLPNDRFFAVRPEGSVSTLKIQRTERGDSAVYLCASSFVGGAADTQYFGPGTRLTVL.

The V and J genes are TRBV9 and TRBJ2-7, with 8 bases fitting TRBD2. The germline gives CDR1 SGDLS, CDR2 YYNGEE. The CDR3 has 15 residues. V lost 0 bases, J lost 2 bases, and 4 bases stayed unmatched. This CDR3 is CASSVAPGGPYEQYF. CDR3 bases: TGTGCCAGCAGCGTAGCTCCGGGGGGGCCCTACGAGCAGTACTTC.

The chain combines TRBV18 with TRBJ2-3, with unresolved D. The CDR3 spans 13 residues. The V gene lost 4 bases and the J gene lost 0 bases, with 5 bases spanning the gap. Germline CDR1 reads KGHSH; CDR2 reads LQKENI. CDR3 sequence (DNA): TGTGCCAGCTCACTCCAAAGCACAGATACGCAGTATTTT. This gives the protein CASSLQSTDTQYF.

The rearrangement uses TRBV5-6 and TRBJ2-1; 10 bases fit TRBD1. This CDR3 is 16 amino acids long. Germline trimming cut 3 bases from V and 7 bases from J; bases unmatched to any gene: 10. CDR1 is SGHDT and CDR2 is YYEEEE in the germline V gene. CDR3 sequence: CASSSPGTGVGNEQFF. The CDR3 coding sequence is TGTGCCAGCAGCTCACCCGGGACAGGGGTCGGGAATGAGCAGTTCTTC.

This clone was detected a few times. The DNA for the CDR3 is TGTGCCAGCAGTGAATTTAGCGGGGGTGGCACTGAAGCTTTCTTT. The encoded protein is CASSEFSGGGTEAFF. V and J are TRBV6-1 and TRBJ1-1; perhaps TRBD1 as D (5 bases). CDR1 and CDR2 from the germline V gene are MNHNS and SASEGT. The CDR3 consists of 15 residues. The V end was cut by 2 bases, the J end by 4 bases, with 14 bases between.

The CDR3 region is CSAGTGPDSYNEQFF. CDR3 coding DNA: TGCAGCGCAGGGACAGGGCCTGACTCCTACAATGAGCAGTTCTTC. The chain links TRBV29-1 to TRBJ2-1; TRBD1 matches at 9 bases. CDR1 SQVTM and CDR2 ANQGSEA come from the germline V gene. V dropped 7 bases and J dropped 0; count of bases not matched to a gene: 7. This CDR3 contains 15 residues.

The genes are TRBV18 and TRBJ1-1, with 7 bases aligning to TRBD1. CDR1 and CDR2 from the germline V gene are KGHSH and LQKENI. This CDR3 is built from 12 residues. J lost 11 bases, V lost 5 bases, and 8 bases had no gene match. This CDR3 is CASSTSQGWAFF. The CDR3 nucleotides read TGTGCCAGCTCAACCTCACAGGGGTGGGCTTTCTTT. The variable domain in full, completed from reference TRBV18 and TRBJ1-1, reads NAGVMQNPRHLVRRRGQEARLRCSPMKGHSHVYWYRQLPEEGLKFMVYLQKENIIDESGMPKERFSAEFPKEGPSILRIQQVVRGDSAAYFCASSTSQGWAFFGQGTRLTVV.

The table lists this clone with a few counts. V is TRBV27 and J is TRBJ1-6; D gene uncertain. Trimming removed 6 bases at V and 11 bases at J, with 14 bases between. The germline CDR1 and CDR2 sequences are MNHEY and SMNVEV (reference sequence). This CDR3 is 13 amino acids long. CDR3 protein: CASSTEAGAPLHF. As DNA, the CDR3 is TGTGCCAGCAGCACTGAGGCCGGGGCACCCCTCCACTTT.

The rearrangement joins TRBV29-1 to TRBJ2-5; 8 bases match TRBD2. Losses at the gene ends were 4 bases for V and 5 bases for J; bases not matched to a gene: 3. This CDR3 is built from 12 residues. Germline V lookup: CDR1 SQVTM, CDR2 ANQGSEA. This CDR3 is CSVGSGGETQYF. The CDR3, as DNA: TGCAGCGTTGGATCGGGAGGGGAGACCCAGTACTTC.

Of note for this clone: Other DNA variants within this sample encode the same CDR3. The genes are TRBV27 and TRBJ1-5; possibly TRBD1 for D (6 bases). The CDR3 contains 14 residues. Germline CDR1 MNHEY, CDR2 SMNVEV (reference sequence). The V end was cut by 6 bases, the J end by 4 bases, with 13 bases between. In nucleotides, the CDR3 is TGTGCCAGCAGAAAAGGGGGACCGAATCAGCCCCAGCATTTT. It yields the protein CASRKGGPNQPQHF.

The chain combines TRBV19 with TRBJ1-6; maybe TRBD1 (5 bases). Germline-derived CDR1 and CDR2 are LNHDA and SQIVND (reference sequence). This CDR3 is built from 15 residues. With 9 bases removed from V and 0 bases from J, the gap between germline ends came to 12 bases. CDR3 residues: CASPPGDSYNSPLHF. In DNA, the CDR3 is TGTGCCAGCCCTCCGGGGGACTCCTATAATTCACCCCTCCACTTT.

The genes are TRBV5-1 and TRBJ2-7; D might be TRBD1 (5 bases). CDR3 length equals 16 residues. Between the trimmed V and J ends, which lost 0 bases and 0 bases, there was a span of 13 bases. CDR1 is SGHRS, CDR2 YFSETQ, per germline. The CDR3 DNA reads as TGCGCCAGCAGCTTGGTCCCAACAGGTTCCTCCTACGAGCAGTACTTC. Its protein is CASSLVPTGSSYEQYF.

The CDR3 nucleotides read TGTGCCAGCAGTTTAGTAACCCCGGGGTATAGCAATCAGCCCCAGCATTTT. Residues: CASSLVTPGYSNQPQHF. This rearrangement joins TRBV27 to TRBJ1-5; no clear D gene. CDR1 MNHEY and CDR2 SMNVEV come from the germline V gene (reference sequence). The CDR3 extends over 17 amino acids. With 2 bases removed from V and 0 bases from J, the gap between germline ends came to 14 bases.

The chain recombines TRBV11-2 with TRBJ2-7, with D unclear. Germline CDR1 is SGHAT and CDR2 is FQNNGV. The V and J ends lost 3 bases and 3 bases respectively, with 3 bases between them. The CDR3 is 11 amino acids. The CDR3 bases are TGTGCCAGCAGCTTTATCTACGAGCAGTACTTC. This sequence encodes CASSFIYEQYF.

The chain uses TRBV9 and TRBJ2-2; no firm D call. CDR3 length equals 13 residues. Germline CDR1 and CDR2: SGDLS and YYNGEE. Deletions cut 6 bases from V and 4 bases from J, with 10 bases between. This chain's CDR3 is CASMAWGTGELFF. In DNA, the CDR3 is TGTGCCAGCATGGCGTGGGGCACCGGGGAGCTGTTTTTT.

V and J are TRBV19 and TRBJ2-2; D is possibly TRBD1 (8 bases). V dropped 3 bases and J dropped 6 bases, with 14 bases sitting between them. Germline lookup yields CDR1 LNHDA and CDR2 SQIVND (reference sequence). The CDR3 runs 15 residues. Here the CDR3 DNA reads TGTGCCAGTAGTATGGACAGGGAGGGGGCCGGGGAGCTGTTTTTT. Translating it yields CASSMDREGAGELFF.

This clone appeared a single time. This chain links TRBV28 with TRBJ1-3; 7 bases agree with TRBD1. J was trimmed by 3 bases and V by 4 bases; bases with no gene match: 12. The CDR3 loop spans 17 amino acids. Germline assignment: CDR1 MDHEN and CDR2 SYDVKM. Here the CDR3 reads CASSSTTLRTGGNTIYF. The CDR3 DNA follows: TGTGCCAGCAGTTCGACAACCCTCCGGACAGGTGGAAACACCATATATTTT.

The chain combines TRBV27 with TRBJ1-5; D unclear. V was shortened by 6 bases and J by 5 bases, with 14 bases between the two germline ends. The CDR3 is made up of 14 amino acids. CDR1 and CDR2 (germline): MNHEY, SMNVEV (reference sequence). The CDR3 loop is CASRAQRADQPQHF. The CDR3 coding sequence is TGTGCCAGCAGGGCACAGAGGGCAGATCAGCCCCAGCATTTT.

V and J are TRBV28 and TRBJ2-7; D possibly uses TRBD1 or TRBD2 (5 bases each). Germline CDR1 is MDHEN and CDR2 is SYDVKM. V was pared by 6 bases and J by 0 bases, with 24 bases between. The CDR3 length is 18 residues. The CDR3 region is CASRNRDPPTRRSYEQYF. The CDR3 coding sequence is TGTGCCAGCAGGAACCGGGACCCTCCCACCCGACGCTCCTACGAGCAGTACTTC.

The chain uses TRBV6-5 and TRBJ2-3; D remains ambiguous. V gave up 6 bases and J gave up 6 bases, with 19 bases separating them. CDR3 length: 15 amino acids. Germline lookup yields CDR1 MNHEY and CDR2 SVGAGI. CDR3 loop: CASSPLADGVDTQYF. The CDR3 DNA follows: TGTGCCAGCAGCCCCCTGGCGGACGGAGTGGATACGCAGTATTTT.

The V gene is TRBV2, the J gene TRBJ1-4, with 8 bases that match TRBD1. In germline, CDR1 is SNHLY, CDR2 FYNNEI. Trimming at V came to 5 bases and at J to 0 bases, leaving 8 bases not matched to a gene. CDR3 length: 17 residues. Here the CDR3 reads CASSILGQGATNEKLFF. CDR3 bases: TGTGCCAGCAGTATATTAGGACAGGGAGCAACTAATGAAAAACTGTTTTTT.

The V gene is TRBV14, the J gene TRBJ2-3; 7 nucleotides align to TRBD2. Germline CDR1 is SGHDN and CDR2 is FVKESK. Losses at the gene ends were 0 bases for V and 14 bases for J; bases not matched to a gene: 8. The CDR3 has 13 residues. CDR3 sequence (DNA): TGTGCCAGCAGCCAAGATCTTGGGACTAAACCGTATTTT. This codes for CASSQDLGTKPYF.

The J gene is TRBJ2-7, the V gene TRBV9, with 9 bases that match TRBD1. Germline V gene sequence: CDR1 SGDLS, CDR2 YYNGEE. Trimming cost V 3 bases and J 4 bases; bases outside gene matches: 11. CDR3 size: 16 residues. CDR3 amino acids: CASSGLPRTGVYEQYF. For the CDR3, the DNA is TGTGCCAGCAGCGGCCTCCCTAGGACAGGGGTTTACGAGCAGTACTTC.

This chain uses TRBV5-5 with TRBJ2-7; D remains unclear. The germline V and J ends were trimmed by 0 bases and 4 bases, with 11 bases remaining between them. In germline, CDR1 is SGHKS, CDR2 YYEKEE (reference sequence). There are 14 residues in the CDR3. CDR3 in DNA: TGTGCCAGCAGCTTGGTCGATACCTTTTACGAGCAGTACTTC. Translating it yields CASSLVDTFYEQYF. Together with reference TRBV5-5 and TRBJ2-7, the CDR3 gives the full variable domain: DAGVTQSPTHLIKTRGQQVTLRCSPISGHKSVSWYQQVLGQGPQFIFQYYEKEERGRGNFPDRFSARQFPNYSSELNVNALLLGDSALYLCASSLVDTFYEQYFGPGTRLTVT.

The V and J genes are TRBV2 and TRBJ2-7, with 8 bases that match TRBD1. The CDR3 extends over 16 amino acids. V trimming: 0 bases; J trimming: 4 bases; junction bases outside the gene matches: 8. Germline CDR1 and CDR2: SNHLY and FYNNEI. CDR3 sequence (DNA): TGTGCCAGCAGTGAAGCGGCTCCTGGACAGGGATACGAGCAGTACTTC. Translated, it gives CASSEAAPGQGYEQYF. The full variable domain, completed using reference TRBV2 and TRBJ2-7, is EPEVTQTPSHQVTQMGQEVILRCVPISNHLYFYWYRQILGQKVEFLVSFYNNEISEKSEIFDDQFSVERPDGSNFTLKIRSTKLEDSAMYFCASSEAAPGQGYEQYFGPGTRLTVT.

The rearrangement uses TRBV7-2 and TRBJ1-2, with D possibly being TRBD1 (6 bases). Trimming cost V 4 bases and J 3 bases, with 9 bases left between them. CDR1 is SGHTA and CDR2 is FQGNSA in the germline V gene. CDR3 length: 13 amino acids. The DNA for the CDR3 is TGTGCCAGCAGCTCGGGGGGCGACTATGGCTACACCTTC. This gives the protein CASSSGGDYGYTF.

V is TRBV27 and J is TRBJ2-7; D is unclear. Germline V gene sequence: CDR1 MNHEY, CDR2 SMNVEV (reference sequence). Trimming pared 6 bases from V and 0 bases from J, leaving 15 bases between. This CDR3 has 15 amino acids. The CDR3 sequence: CASSPIVSNSYEQYF. In DNA, the CDR3 is TGTGCCAGCAGCCCCATTGTTAGCAACTCCTACGAGCAGTACTTC.

In this sample, this clone turned up once. The chain employs TRBV5-1 and TRBJ2-7; the match to TRBD2 covers 12 bases. The CDR3 sequence is 17 residues long. V gave up 0 bases and J gave up 2 bases; unmatched junction bases: 6. Per the germline V gene, CDR1 is SGHRS and CDR2 is YFSETQ. CDR3 in DNA: TGCGCCAGCAGCTTGGGGCTAGCGGGGGGGAACACCTACGAGCAGTACTTC. It codes for CASSLGLAGGNTYEQYF.

The J gene is TRBJ2-3, the V gene TRBV24-1; the D is unclear. This CDR3 spans 12 amino acids. V was cut by 8 bases and J by 2 bases, with 7 bases left in between. CDR1 and CDR2 (germline): KGHDR, SFDVKD. The CDR3 spells CATMGYTDTQYF. CDR3 sequence (DNA): TGTGCCACCATGGGTTACACAGATACGCAGTATTTT.

The chain couples TRBV20-1 to TRBJ1-4, with TRBD1 matching 7 bases. CDR3 length: 13 amino acids. Germline V gene lookup returns CDR1 DFQATT and CDR2 SNEGSKA (reference sequence). V was clipped by 3 bases and J by 5 bases; unmatched bases: 3. The CDR3 here is CSASQGVNEKLFF. The CDR3 DNA reads TGCAGTGCTAGTCAGGGGGTAAATGAAAAACTGTTTTTT.

V gene TRBV5-1 combines with J gene TRBJ1-1; no firm D call. The CDR3 runs to 15 residues. Germline lookup yields CDR1 SGHRS and CDR2 YFSETQ. The V and J ends lost 3 bases and 6 bases respectively, with 18 bases between them. CDR3 coding DNA: TGCGCCAGCAGCTCCAGAAGCTTAGGCTTGGCTGAAGCTTTCTTT. Translation: CASSSRSLGLAEAFF.

The sample holds one count of this clone. The rearrangement links TRBV5-4 to TRBJ1-2, with 7 bases that match TRBD1. Trimming at V came to 5 bases and at J to 4 bases, leaving 5 bases not matched to a gene. CDR1 SGHNT and CDR2 YYREEE come from the germline V gene (reference sequence). This CDR3 is built from 13 residues. CDR3 in amino acids: CASSSDRFYGYTF. The CDR3 DNA reads as TGTGCCAGCAGTTCGGACAGGTTCTATGGCTACACCTTC. Using reference TRBV5-4 and TRBJ1-2 for the parts outside the CDR3, the full variable domain is ETGVTQSPTHLIKTRGQQVTLRCSSQSGHNTVSWYQQALGQGPQFIFQYYREEENGRGNFPPRFSGLQFPNYSSELNVNALELDDSALYLCASSSDRFYGYTFGSGTRLTVV.